The clone carrying this T cell receptor beta chain has a handful of counts. Its specificity is unknown. Given a much more abundant clone one base away, this may be a read error. The authors took PBMCs from 8 to 10 ml fresh peripheral blood. These data come from a study of T cells in Graves' hyperthyroidism and ophthalmopathy. Study outcomes and limitations: Blood samples included most of the expanded thyroid clonotypes exceeding 0.001.

This CDR3 contains 10 residues. CDR1 is SNHLY and CDR2 is FYNNEI in the germline V gene. The source material, RNA transcripts, was used to amplify TCR beta CDR3 regions. HTBI primers were the set used in a first-round RT-PCR of the TCR CDR3. Each CDR3 protein is one row after TCRdb ran MiXCR on the multiplex PCR reads. Among 350,000 to 400,000 distinct CDR3 sequences listed, approximately 17% were seen once. The specimen was blood. The J gene is TRBJ2-5, the V gene TRBV2; D is unresolved. The sequence came from a man between 18 and 35 years old with Graves' ophthalmopathy. CDR3 loop: CVSSTETQYF. In nucleotides, the CDR3 is TGTGTCAGCAGTACGGAGACCCAGTACTTC.